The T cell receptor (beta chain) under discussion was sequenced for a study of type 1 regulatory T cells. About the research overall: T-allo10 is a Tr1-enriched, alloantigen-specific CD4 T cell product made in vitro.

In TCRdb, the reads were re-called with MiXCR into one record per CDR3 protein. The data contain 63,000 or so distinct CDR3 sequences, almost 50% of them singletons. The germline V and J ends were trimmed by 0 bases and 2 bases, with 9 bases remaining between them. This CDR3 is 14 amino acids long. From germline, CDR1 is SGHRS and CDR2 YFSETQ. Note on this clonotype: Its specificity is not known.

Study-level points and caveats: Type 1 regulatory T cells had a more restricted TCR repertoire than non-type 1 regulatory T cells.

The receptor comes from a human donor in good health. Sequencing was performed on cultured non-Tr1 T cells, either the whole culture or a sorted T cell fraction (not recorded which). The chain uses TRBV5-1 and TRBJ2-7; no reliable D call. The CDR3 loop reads CASSLELSPYEQYF. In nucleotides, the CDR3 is TGCGCCAGCAGCTTGGAGTTATCTCCCTACGAGCAGTACTTC.